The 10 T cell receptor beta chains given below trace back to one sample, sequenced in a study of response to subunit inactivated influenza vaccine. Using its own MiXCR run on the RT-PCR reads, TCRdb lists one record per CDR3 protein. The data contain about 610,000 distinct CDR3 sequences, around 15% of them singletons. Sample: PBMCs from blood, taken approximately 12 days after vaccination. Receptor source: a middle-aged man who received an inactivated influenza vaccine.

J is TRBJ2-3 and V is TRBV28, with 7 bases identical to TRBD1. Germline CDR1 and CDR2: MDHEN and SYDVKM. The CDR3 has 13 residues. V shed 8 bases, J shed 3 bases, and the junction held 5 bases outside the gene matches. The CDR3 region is CASLKGATDTQYF. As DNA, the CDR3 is TGTGCCAGCTTAAAGGGGGCGACAGATACGCAGTATTTT.

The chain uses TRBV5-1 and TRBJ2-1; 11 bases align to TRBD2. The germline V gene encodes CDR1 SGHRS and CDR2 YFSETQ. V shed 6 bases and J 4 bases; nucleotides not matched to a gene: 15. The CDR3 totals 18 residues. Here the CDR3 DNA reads TGCGCCAGCACCACCCTAGCGGGAGGATTTGGGGCTTACAATGAGCAGTTCTTC. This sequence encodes CASTTLAGGFGAYNEQFF. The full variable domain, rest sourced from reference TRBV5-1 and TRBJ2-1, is KAGVTQTPRYLIKTRGQQVTLSCSPISGHRSVSWYQQTPGQGLQFLFEYFSETQRNKGNFPGRFSGRQFSNSRSEMNVSTLELGDSALYLCASTTLAGGFGAYNEQFFGPGTRLTVL.

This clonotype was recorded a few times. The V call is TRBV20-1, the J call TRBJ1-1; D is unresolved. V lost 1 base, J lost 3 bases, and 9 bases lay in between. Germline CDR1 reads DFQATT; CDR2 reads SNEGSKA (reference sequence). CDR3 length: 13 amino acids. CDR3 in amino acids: CSARVMRDTEAFF. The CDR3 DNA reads TGCAGTGCTAGAGTGATGAGGGACACTGAAGCTTTCTTT.

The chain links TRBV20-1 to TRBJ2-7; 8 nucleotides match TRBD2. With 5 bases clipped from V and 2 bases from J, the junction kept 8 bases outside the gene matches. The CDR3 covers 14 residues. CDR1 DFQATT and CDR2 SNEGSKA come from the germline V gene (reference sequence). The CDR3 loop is CSAPQRENPYEQYF. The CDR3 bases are TGCAGTGCTCCGCAGCGGGAGAATCCCTACGAGCAGTACTTC.

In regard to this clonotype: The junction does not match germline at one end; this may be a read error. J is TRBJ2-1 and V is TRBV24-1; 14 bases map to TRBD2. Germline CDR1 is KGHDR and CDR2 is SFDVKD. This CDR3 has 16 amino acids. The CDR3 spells CAISDPRLAGGSEQFF. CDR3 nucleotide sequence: TGTGCCATCAGTGACCCGAGACTAGCGGGAGGGAGTGAGCAGTTCTTC.

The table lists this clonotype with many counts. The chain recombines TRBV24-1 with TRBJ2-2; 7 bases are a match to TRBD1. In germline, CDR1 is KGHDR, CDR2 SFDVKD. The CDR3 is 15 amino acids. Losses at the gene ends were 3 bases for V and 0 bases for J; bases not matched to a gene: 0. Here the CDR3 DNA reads TGTGCCACCAGTGATGGGACAGCGAACACCGGGGAGCTGTTTTTT. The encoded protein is CATSDGTANTGELFF.

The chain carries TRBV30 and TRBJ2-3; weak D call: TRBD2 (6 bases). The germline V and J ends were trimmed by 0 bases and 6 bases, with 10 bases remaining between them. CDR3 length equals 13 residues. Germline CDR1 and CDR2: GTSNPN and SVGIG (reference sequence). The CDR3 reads CAWSVLASDTQYF. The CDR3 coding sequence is TGTGCCTGGAGTGTACTAGCCTCGGATACGCAGTATTTT.

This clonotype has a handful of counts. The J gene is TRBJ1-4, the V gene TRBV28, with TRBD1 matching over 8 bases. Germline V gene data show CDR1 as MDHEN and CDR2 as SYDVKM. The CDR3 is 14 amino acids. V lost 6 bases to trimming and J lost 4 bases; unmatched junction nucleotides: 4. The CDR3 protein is CASSRGRINEKLFF. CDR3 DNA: TGTGCCAGCAGCAGGGGGCGGATTAATGAAAAACTGTTTTTT.

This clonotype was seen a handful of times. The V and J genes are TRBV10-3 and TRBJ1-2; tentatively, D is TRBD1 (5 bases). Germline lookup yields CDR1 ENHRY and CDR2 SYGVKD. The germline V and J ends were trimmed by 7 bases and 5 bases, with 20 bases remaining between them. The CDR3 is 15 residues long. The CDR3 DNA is TGTGCCATCACTCGCGGGACGATTGCGGGGTATGGCTACACCTTC. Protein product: CAITRGTIAGYGYTF.

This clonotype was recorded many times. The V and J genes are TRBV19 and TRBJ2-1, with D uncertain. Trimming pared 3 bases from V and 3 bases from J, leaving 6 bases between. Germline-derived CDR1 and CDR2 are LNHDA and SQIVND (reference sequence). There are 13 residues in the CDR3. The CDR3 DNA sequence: TGTGCCAGTAGTATTTCAAGCTACAATGAGCAGTTCTTC. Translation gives CASSISSYNEQFF.